This T cell receptor beta chain stems from a study of Graves' ophthalmopathy and Graves' hyperthyroidism. Study-level points and caveats: Clonotypes were expanded in thyroid at above 0.001 frequency, and most also appeared in blood.

This clonotype showed up many times. The antigen is unknown. The CDR3 is 15 residues long. The germline V gene has CDR1 SGHTA and CDR2 FQGNSA. The ends lost 5 bases at V and 5 bases at J; junction bases unmatched: 6. Amplification targeted the TCR beta CDR3 regions, with RNA transcripts as the source material. First-round RT-PCR relied on HTBI primers, and a second-round multiplex PCR came next. Each CDR3 protein gets one entry after TCRdb re-called the multiplex PCR reads with MiXCR. The sample carries roughly 1.1 million distinct CDR3 sequences, roughly 35% recorded once. Sequencing used peripheral blood or thyroid tissue (not recorded which). The rearrangement uses TRBV7-2 and TRBJ2-5; 12 bases agree with TRBD1. The sequence came from an adult man with Graves' hyperthyroidism. The chain's CDR3 is CASSPEGTGGETQYF. The CDR3 DNA sequence: TGTGCCAGCAGCCCGGAAGGGACAGGGGGCGAGACCCAGTACTTC.